This T cell receptor (beta chain) came from a study of cytomegalovirus exposure and HLA in healthy donors. A remark on this clone: Its antigen is unidentified.

Study-wide results and limits: Donors were assumed by presence/absence analyses to have roughly uniform sequencing depth.

Amplification used 60 Vbeta primers and 13 Jbeta primers. The assay was immunoSEQ multiplex PCR, and TCRdb's table has in-frame clones only and misses some. The table lists 90,000 to 100,000 clones. This clonotype was sampled from a woman aged 30 to 39 in good health and CMV-seronegative. Sequencing used PBMCs.

This CDR3 is CASSEGSNYGYTF. CDR3 DNA sequence: TGTGCCAGCAGCGAGGGCTCGAACTATGGCTACACCTTC. The gene calls are TRBV7-9 and TRBJ1-2; D remains ambiguous. V lost 5 bases and J lost 2, with 9 bases in between. This CDR3 has 13 amino acids. CDR1 and CDR2 from the germline V gene are SEHNR and FQNEAQ (reference sequence).